Following are 10 T cell receptor beta chains from one sample sequenced in a study of blood T cell repertoires in COVID-19. The data were produced by immunoSEQ multiplex PCR, yet TCRdb's version contains in-frame clones alone and is incomplete. This table has 100,000 or so clones, 69% appearing once. The sequenced sample consisted of peripheral blood. Source of these receptors: a man aged 80 or over with acute or convalescent COVID-19.

The V and J genes are TRBV18 and TRBJ2-1, with TRBD1 matching over 8 bases. Germline V gene sequence: CDR1 KGHSH, CDR2 LQKENI. This CDR3 is 14 amino acids long. Trimming removed 3 bases from V and 5 bases from J; junction bases left unmatched: 3. In DNA, the CDR3 is TGTGCCAGCTCACCGCGGGACAGGCACAATGAGCAGTTCTTC. Encoded protein: CASSPRDRHNEQFF.

The chain links TRBV7-2 to TRBJ2-1, with 9 bases that match TRBD1. From germline, CDR1 is SGHTA and CDR2 FQGNSA. This CDR3 is built from 19 residues. J lost 1 base, V lost 0 bases, and 10 bases had no gene match. The CDR3 here is CASSLAGTGSIGSYNEQFF. CDR3 DNA sequence: TGTGCCAGCAGCTTAGCCGGGACAGGGTCGATTGGGTCCTACAATGAGCAGTTCTTC.

This chain uses TRBV4-3 with TRBJ2-2; 8 nucleotides agree with TRBD1. CDR1 and CDR2 from the germline V gene are LGHNA and YSLEER. The V segment lost 0 bases and the J segment 4 bases; nucleotides outside the gene matches: 7. This CDR3 spans 17 amino acids. CDR3 amino acids: CASSQDLQGAGTGELFF. In nucleotides, the CDR3 is TGCGCCAGCAGCCAAGATCTTCAGGGGGCTGGCACCGGGGAGCTGTTTTTT.

The genes are TRBV27 and TRBJ1-4; unclear D gene. Germline-derived CDR1 and CDR2 are MNHEY and SMNVEV (reference sequence). The CDR3 runs to 16 residues. V was trimmed by 4 bases and J by 0 bases, leaving 12 bases between them. This chain's CDR3 is CASSSHVGATNEKLFF. CDR3 nucleotide sequence: TGTGCCAGCAGTTCCCACGTCGGTGCAACTAATGAAAAACTGTTTTTT. Supplemented by reference TRBV27 and TRBJ1-4, the full variable domain reads EAQVTQNPRYLITVTGKKLTVTCSQNMNHEYMSWYRQDPGLGLRQIYYSMNVEVTDKGDVPEGYKVSRKEKRNFPLILESPSPNQTSLYFCASSSHVGATNEKLFFGSGTQLSVL.

The chain joins TRBV30 to TRBJ2-3, with unresolved D. V was trimmed by 0 bases and J by 1 base, leaving 8 bases between them. CDR1 is GTSNPN and CDR2 is SVGIG in the germline V gene (reference sequence). This CDR3 comprises 14 residues. CDR3 nucleotide sequence: TGTGCCTGGAGTGTCAGCAGCGGCACAGATACGCAGTATTTT. Translation: CAWSVSSGTDTQYF.

This clone was seen only a few times. This chain connects TRBV27 to TRBJ1-2, with no clear D. The CDR3 consists of 17 residues. V lost 4 bases to trimming and J lost 8 bases, with 26 bases between them. CDR1 is MNHEY and CDR2 is SMNVEV in the germline V gene (reference sequence). The CDR3 sequence: CASSSRFVGDNGEGYTF. For the CDR3, the DNA is TGTGCCAGCAGTTCCCGGTTTGTCGGCGACAATGGTGAAGGCTACACCTTC.

Comment on this clone: One end of the junction does not line up with germline, which may come from a read error. Written as DNA, the CDR3 is TGTGCTAGCAGCCCCTTGCTAGCGGGAAACACCGGGGAGCTGTTTTTT. It encodes CASSPLLAGNTGELFF. This chain uses TRBV7-7 with TRBJ2-2; 9 bases fit TRBD2. The CDR3 runs 16 residues. Germline assignment: CDR1 SSHAT and CDR2 FNYEAQ (reference sequence). Full variable domain (missing parts from reference TRBV7-7 and TRBJ2-2): GAGVSQSPRYKVTKRGQDVTLRCDPISSHATLYWYQQALGQGPEFLTYFNYEAQPDKSGLPSDRFSAERPEGSISTLTIQRTEQRDSAMYRCASSPLLAGNTGELFFGEGSRLTVL.

The rearrangement links TRBV6-5 to TRBJ1-1, with D possibly matching TRBD1 (5 bases). The CDR3 has 14 amino acids. Trimming cost V 6 bases and J 1 base, with 12 bases left between them. Germline V gene sequence: CDR1 MNHEY, CDR2 SVGAGI. The CDR3 region has the DNA TGTGCCAGCAGGGGGGGGAGCACGAACACTGAAGCTTTCTTT. Residues: CASRGGSTNTEAFF.

The gene calls are TRBV6-1 and TRBJ1-1; D remains unclear. Germline lookup yields CDR1 MNHNS and CDR2 SASEGT. Between the trimmed V and J ends, which lost 0 bases and 1 base, there was a span of 9 bases. CDR3 length: 15 residues. CDR3 sequence (DNA): TGTGCCAGCAGTGAAGCACGGGTGGGGAACACTGAAGCTTTCTTT. It yields the protein CASSEARVGNTEAFF.

The V gene is TRBV28, the J gene TRBJ1-5, with a possible D match to TRBD1 (5 bases). With 7 bases removed from V and 5 bases from J, the gap between germline ends came to 15 bases. CDR1 and CDR2 (germline): MDHEN, SYDVKM. CDR3 length: 14 residues. The DNA for the CDR3 is TGTGCCAGCACCTCACCCCTCAGGGATCAGCCCCAGCATTTT. As protein: CASTSPLRDQPQHF.